This is a list of T cell receptor beta chains from one sample in a study of blood T cell repertoires in COVID-19. Here immunoSEQ multiplex PCR was the method, and the copy in TCRdb shows in-frame clones only, minus some. The sample has tens of thousands of clones; about 81% are singletons. Sequenced sample: peripheral blood. The receptors were gathered from a human donor in a cohort sampled during active COVID-19. Each CDR3 is given without its conserved first and last residue. Each record gives: clone size, J gene, V gene, CDR3 protein. Some rows mark clone size as missing; the rest say once, few, many or name a class of expanded clone.

.	TRBJ1-1	TRBV7-9	ASSSTGVGETEAF
.	TRBJ1-5	TRBV28	ASTVGGGLGSQPQH
.	TRBJ2-7	TRBV9	ASSVNPGGAEQY
.	TRBJ1-4	TRBV10-2	ASRQARENEKLF
.	TRBJ1-1	TRBV19	ASSQASPVTEAF
once	TRBJ2-2	TRBV7-3	ASSPQGQGAGGELF
.	TRBJ1-1	TRBV21-1	ASSKERQMNTEAF
.	TRBJ2-7	TRBV7-8	ASSVRDRAYEQY
.	TRBJ1-1	TRBV11-2	ASSLGQNTEAF
.	TRBJ2-3	TRBV6-5	ASTRDKIITDTQY
once	TRBJ2-7	TRBV7-7	ASSFADGDYEQY
.	TRBJ2-7	TRBV11-2	ASSFDRGYEQY
.	TRBJ2-1	TRBV11-2	ASSGWTSGGSNEQF
.	TRBJ2-3	TRBV6-5	ASSSETDTQY
once	TRBJ2-1	TRBV11-2	ASSLWGGDEQF
.	TRBJ2-5	TRBV5-1	ASSLEAREETQY
.	TRBJ2-3	TRBV7-2	ASRTGTSTDTQY
.	TRBJ2-3	TRBV10-1	ASSRGLITDTQY
.	TRBJ2-5	TRBV15	ATSRGLGGETQY
.	TRBJ1-2	TRBV24-1	ATSDYDRSYGYT
.	TRBJ1-5	TRBV7-9	ASSGGGGLPQH
.	TRBJ1-6	TRBV28	ASKGGDSYNSPLH
.	TRBJ1-6	TRBV3-1/TRBV3-2	ASSQDLNPPLH
few	TRBJ2-5	TRBV7-3	ASSLSFKETQY
once	TRBJ2-3	TRBV5-1	ASSPTSGGPTDTQY
.	TRBJ2-7	TRBV5-1	ASSLDGSYEQY
.	TRBJ2-1	TRBV30	AWSVKGAGALVPVDEQF
.	TRBJ1-2	TRBV12-3/TRBV12-4	ASSFQQPYGYT
.	TRBJ2-7	TRBV5-4	ASSLRLGQGEYEQY
.	TRBJ1-1	TRBV5-1	ASSLVGQGNTEAF
.	TRBJ2-1	TRBV6-5	AAFRDRGSYNEQF
.	TRBJ2-1	TRBV5-6	ASSPIDEGTYNEQF
.	TRBJ1-1	TRBV7-9	ASSVRDSGNTEAF
.	TRBJ2-5	TRBV6-2/TRBV6-3	ASSYLSGTGEATQY
.	TRBJ2-1	TRBV13	ASSPTSGVYNEQF
few	TRBJ2-1	TRBV4-2	ASSQDGTSGPYNEQF
.	TRBJ2-1	TRBV7-3	ASSLTAGTSGPMSSYNEQF
.	TRBJ1-4	TRBV29-1	SVQGLGGEKLF
.	TRBJ2-2	TRBV5-6	ASSPGTGGFGELF
.	TRBJ2-3	TRBV5-1	ASSLGGPTDTQY
.	TRBJ2-7	TRBV6-5	ASRTGDEQY